This TCR beta chain derives from a study of T cells in Graves' hyperthyroidism and ophthalmopathy. The CDR3 runs 17 residues. Germline CDR1 reads LGHNA; CDR2 reads YNFKEQ. Trimming took 10 bases from V and 7 from J; bases not matched to a gene: 15. TCR beta CDR3 regions were amplified from RNA transcripts. HTBI primers were employed in a first-round RT-PCR of the TCR CDR3. TCRdb re-called the multiplex PCR reads through MiXCR, storing one row per CDR3 protein. Altogether hundreds of thousands of distinct CDR3 sequences are present, nearly 45% being singletons, with the ten largest covering 6.5% to 9%. On this clonotype: What it binds is not known.

Overall study findings and caveats: The authors' 13 V-J model separated ophthalmopathy from stable hyperthyroidism. Most thyroid-expanded clonotypes above 0.001 were also found in blood.

Any patient presenting with uncontrolled infection, other autoimmune disease, pregnancy or lactation was left out. Diagnoses rested on clinical symptoms, serum thyroxine and TRAb, thyroid ultrasound and orbital computed tomography. The sequencing sample was made of peripheral blood or thyroid tissue (not recorded which). The source is an adult man with Graves' disease, either hyperthyroidism or ophthalmopathy (not recorded which). The chain employs TRBV4-2 and TRBJ2-5; 16 bases are a match to TRBD2. CDR3 nucleotide sequence: TGTGCCACTGCTACCGGGACTAGCGGGGGGGGAATGGCGACCCAGTACTTC. It is translated as CATATGTSGGGMATQYF.